This T cell receptor (beta chain) came from a study of patients and donors after allogeneic stem cell transplantation. TCRdb reanalysed the RT-PCR reads using MiXCR and keeps one entry per CDR3 protein. The sample has under 95,000 distinct CDR3 sequences; 5% are singletons. This clonotype turned up a few times. The V end lost 3 bases, the J end lost 7 bases, and 19 bases lay between the germline ends. Germline V gene lookup returns CDR1 SGHKS and CDR2 YYEKEE (reference sequence). This CDR3 has 15 residues. The chain is built from TRBV5-5 and TRBJ1-2, with D unresolved. Source material: blood, either unsorted or a sorted T cell fraction (not recorded which). This TCR was sampled from a human donor who was either an allogeneic HSCT recipient or a stem cell or donor lymphocyte infusion donor (not recorded which). It is not recorded whose cells these are; they may come from a transplant donor. CDR3 region: CASSSSGQTGRGYTF. The CDR3 nucleotides read TGTGCCAGCAGCTCGAGTGGGCAAACCGGACGTGGCTACACCTTC.